The present T cell receptor (beta chain) was sequenced within a study of monozygotic twins with inflammatory bowel disease. This CDR3 region has 15 residues. Germline lookup yields CDR1 MNHEY and CDR2 SVGAGI. Each CDR3 protein gets one entry in TCRdb, which reprocessed the 5' RACE reads and gives no DNA. The sample is made up of roughly 300,000 distinct CDR3 sequences, and the top ten hold over 5% of it. This chain joins TRBV6-5 and TRBJ1-5; TCRdb designates TRBD1, a call that cannot be tested without DNA. The clonotype comes from a human donor with ulcerative colitis or Crohn's disease, or a healthy co-twin of an affected twin (not recorded which). Sample: blood. This CDR3 is CASSYSQGLHQPQHF.